These 27 T cell receptor beta chains originate from one sample sequenced in a study of human CD8 memory T cell subsets. UMI-labeled 5' RACE was the method by which TCR beta libraries were made. TCRdb re-called the 5' RACE reads, yielding one record per CDR3 amino acid sequence without DNA. Found here are about 4,800 distinct CDR3 sequences; the top ten clones hold roughly 25%. The sample comprised CD8+ effector memory T cells (TEM) sorted from PBMCs. Subset specified: effector memory CD8 T cells, CCR7- CD45RO+ CD95+. The source of these receptors is a human donor in good health.

CDR3 region: CASSPIAGGPNEQFF. V and J are TRBV9 and TRBJ2-1; the D gene TCRdb calls, TRBD2, cannot be checked with no DNA. Germline CDR1 reads SGDLS; CDR2 reads YYNGEE. This CDR3 has 15 amino acids.

V is TRBV7-8 and J is TRBJ2-7; TCRdb calls TRBD1, which cannot be checked without DNA. This CDR3 is 16 amino acids long. Looked up from germline, CDR1 is SGHVS and CDR2 is FQNEAQ. The CDR3 protein is CASSLASGDSPYEQYF.

CDR3 region: CASSYGGNTGELFF. V is TRBV6-2 or TRBV6-3 and J is TRBJ2-2. The CDR3 has 14 amino acids. CDR1 is MNHEY and CDR2 is SVGEGT in the germline V gene.

The chain employs TRBV20-1 and TRBJ2-1; TCRdb names TRBD1, which stays unverified in the absence of DNA. Per the germline V gene, CDR1 is DFQATT and CDR2 is SNEGSKA (reference sequence). The CDR3 runs 14 residues. CDR3 in amino acids: CSAPGTVDYNEQFF.

This sequence joins TRBV4-2 and TRBJ1-2; TCRdb reports TRBD1, a call that lacks DNA to check it against. In germline, CDR1 is LGHNA, CDR2 YNFKEQ. The CDR3 extends over 16 amino acids. The CDR3 here is CASSQDGAGERSGYTF.

The V call is TRBV24-1, the J call TRBJ1-5. The germline CDR1 and CDR2 sequences are KGHDR and SFDVKD. There are 15 residues in the CDR3. This CDR3 reads CATLVLVPPYQAQHF.

This sequence joins TRBV6-4 and TRBJ2-3; the D gene TCRdb calls, TRBD1, cannot be checked with no DNA. The germline CDR1 and CDR2 sequences are MRHNA and SNTAGT. This CDR3 has 16 amino acids. CDR3: CASSDSQVTTTDTQYF.

This clonotype is labeled medium-sized based on frequency. The V and J genes are TRBV6-4 and TRBJ2-1; the TCRdb D gene call, TRBD2, has no DNA to confirm it. This CDR3 contains 14 residues. Germline CDR1 reads MRHNA; CDR2 reads SNTAGT. CDR3 protein: CASSRREGPDEQFF.

The CDR3 is CASSPGYTGELFF. The chain recombines TRBV6-2 or TRBV6-3 with TRBJ2-2; TCRdb outputs TRBD1, but without DNA this stays unchecked. The germline V gene has CDR1 MNHEY and CDR2 SVGEGT. This CDR3 comprises 13 residues.

The V call is TRBV2, the J call TRBJ2-7; TCRdb reports TRBD1, a call that lacks DNA to check it against. CDR3 length: 14 residues. The V gene's germline CDR1 is SNHLY and CDR2 FYNNEI. The CDR3 reads CASEPGHGNYEQYF.

CDR3 sequence: CASSDRDNSPLHF. The rearrangement uses TRBV6-4 and TRBJ1-6. CDR3 size: 13 residues. Germline CDR1 is MRHNA and CDR2 is SNTAGT.

The CDR3 protein is CSATDSSYEQYF. This sequence joins TRBV20-1 and TRBJ2-7. From germline, CDR1 is DFQATT and CDR2 SNEGSKA (reference sequence). This CDR3 contains 12 residues.

The CDR3 protein is CASSESDIGTGGYEQYF. The chain recombines TRBV25-1 with TRBJ2-7; the TRBD1 assignment by TCRdb is unverifiable without DNA. Germline-derived CDR1 and CDR2 are MGHDK and SYGVNS. This CDR3 is 17 amino acids long.

The chain is built from TRBV4-2 and TRBJ2-7. Germline V gene lookup returns CDR1 LGHNA and CDR2 YNFKEQ. The CDR3 covers 15 residues. This CDR3 reads CASSQGSGESYEQYF.

The rearrangement uses TRBV6-2 or TRBV6-3 and TRBJ2-7; TCRdb gives TRBD1 as the D gene, but with no DNA this cannot be confirmed. The CDR3 extends over 13 amino acids. Germline values: CDR1 MNHEY, CDR2 SVGEGT. This CDR3 reads CASSRDHVYEQYF.

This chain links TRBV6-2 or TRBV6-3 with TRBJ2-7; TCRdb returns TRBD1, unconfirmable since there is no DNA. This CDR3 has 14 amino acids. Germline CDR1 is MNHEY and CDR2 is SVGEGT. This CDR3 is CASSYVGASYEQYF.

CDR3 sequence: CASSPPGEANVLTF. The rearrangement uses TRBV28 and TRBJ2-6; TCRdb indicates TRBD1, and absent DNA this call remains unverified. The CDR3 length is 14 residues. Per the germline V gene, CDR1 is MDHEN and CDR2 is SYDVKM.

This chain's CDR3 is CSAQDRSDTEAFF. The chain has TRBV20-1 and TRBJ1-1; TCRdb returns TRBD1, unconfirmable since there is no DNA. From germline, CDR1 is DFQATT and CDR2 SNEGSKA (reference sequence). This CDR3 has 13 residues.

This clonotype is deemed medium-sized by its frequency. The genes are TRBV6-2 or TRBV6-3 and TRBJ2-1. The CDR3 covers 15 residues. Germline V gene data show CDR1 as MNHEY and CDR2 as SVGEGT. Here the CDR3 reads CASSHGGDPYNEQFF.

The chain couples TRBV6-4 to TRBJ2-3; TCRdb indicates TRBD2, and absent DNA this call remains unverified. Germline CDR1 reads MRHNA; CDR2 reads SNTAGT. The CDR3 length is 16 residues. The CDR3 is CASSEGNRGGTDTQYF.

The chain recombines TRBV25-1 with TRBJ2-1; TCRdb's D gene call, TRBD1, goes unchecked for lack of DNA. This CDR3 is 11 amino acids long. Germline assignment: CDR1 MGHDK and CDR2 SYGVNS. CDR3 sequence reads: CAARGEGEQFF.

The genes are TRBV6-4 and TRBJ2-2. In germline, CDR1 is MRHNA, CDR2 SNTAGT. The CDR3 is 14 amino acids. The CDR3 protein is CASSDSESIGELFF.

This chain connects TRBV4-2 to TRBJ2-1; the D gene TCRdb calls, TRBD2, cannot be checked with no DNA. Germline V lookup: CDR1 LGHNA, CDR2 YNFKEQ. CDR3 length equals 15 residues. CDR3 residues: CASSHGLAINNEQFF.

This chain joins TRBV6-4 and TRBJ2-1; without DNA, the TCRdb call of TRBD1 cannot be checked. The CDR3 covers 16 residues. CDR1 MRHNA and CDR2 SNTAGT come from the germline V gene. CDR3 region: CASSATGTGGHNEQFF.

V is TRBV4-3 and J is TRBJ2-1; without DNA, the TCRdb call of TRBD1 cannot be checked. This CDR3 spans 16 amino acids. Per germline, CDR1 LGHNA and CDR2 YSLEER. CDR3 region: CASSQAEGQGFGEQFF.

The chain couples TRBV6-4 to TRBJ2-2; TCRdb's D call, TRBD1, is unchecked because there is no DNA. CDR1 is MRHNA and CDR2 is SNTAGT in the germline V gene. CDR3 length: 15 residues. CDR3 residues: CASSSRGQNTGELFF.

The chain joins TRBV5-1 to TRBJ2-7; TCRdb gives TRBD1 as the D gene, but with no DNA this cannot be confirmed. Germline V lookup: CDR1 SGHRS, CDR2 YFSETQ. This CDR3 region has 14 residues. CDR3 in amino acids: CASSLGTAAYEQYF.